What follows describes a single TCR beta chain. The CDR3 is 11 residues long. Germline CDR1 MNHEY, CDR2 SMNVEV (reference sequence). Trimming shortened V by 7 bases and J by 0 bases, and 1 base separated the two germline ends. The method was immunoSEQ multiplex PCR; TCRdb's version includes in-frame clones alone and lacks a portion of them. The table lists hundreds of thousands of clones, around 96% of them singletons. CD45RO-negative, CCR7-positively selected cells formed the naive CD8 fraction, excluding terminally differentiated effector memory CD45RA+ cells. The data derive from a study of shared clonotypes between healthy human individuals. Study-wide context: Serving as donors were two women and three men, whose ages spanned 18 to 49.

This sequence was found in a man younger than 40 in good health. What was sequenced was naive CD8+ T cells sorted from blood. The chain employs TRBV27 and TRBJ1-5; unclear D gene. The CDR3: CASTSNQPQHF. As DNA, the CDR3 is TGTGCCAGCACTAGCAATCAGCCCCAGCATTTT.